The clone carrying this T cell receptor beta chain was found many times. Its antigen remains unknown. TCR beta CDR3 region amplification was performed from RNA transcripts. A set of HTBI primers served as the primers for a first-round RT-PCR of the TCR CDR3. Each CDR3 protein gets one entry after TCRdb re-called the multiplex PCR reads with MiXCR. This sample has hundreds of thousands of distinct CDR3 sequences, with about 14% found just once. This record belongs to a study of T cells in Graves' hyperthyroidism and ophthalmopathy. The ends were cut back, 1 base at V and 4 bases at J, with 14 bases in the middle. The CDR3 has 15 residues. The germline V gene has CDR1 SEHNR and CDR2 FQNEAQ (reference sequence). The study's findings and limits: In the analysis, a 13 V-J model separated ophthalmopathy from stable hyperthyroidism.

Material: blood. This chain uses TRBV7-9 with TRBJ2-7; no reliable D call. This sequence was found in a man aged 45 to 65 with Graves' ophthalmopathy. The CDR3, as DNA: TGTGCCAGCAGCTTAGTTGTCGGAGTCGGGTACGAGCAGTACTTC. The encoded protein is CASSLVVGVGYEQYF.